This T cell receptor (beta chain) was recovered during a study of post-analysis software for immune sequencing data. Across the study: Clinical courses comprised relapsing-remitting, secondary progressive and progressive-relapsing multiple sclerosis.

Unique molecular identifiers featured in each of the TCR beta cDNA libraries. The source material, roughly 0.9 to 11 million T cells, gave rise to 450,000 to 550,000 cDNA molecules. TCRdb ran MiXCR on the PCR reads and lists one entry per CDR3 protein. The table has approximately 660,000 distinct CDR3 sequences, 55% to 70% seen once. Worth noting for this clonotype: Antigen specificity is unknown.

Germline-derived CDR1 and CDR2 are SGHRS and YFSETQ. The CDR3 is 14 residues long. Trimming cost V 0 bases and J 6 bases, with 11 bases left between them. Study conclusions and caveats: Analysis by F measure revealed that same-batch samples clustered strongly together. Comparison with controls showed significantly lower normalized Chao1 diversity in multiple sclerosis patients. Higher frequency in patients than in controls was seen for about five TRBV segments, with TRBV5-6, TRBV5-1 and TRBV20-1 among them.

Sequenced material: blood. This sequence originates from a girl aged 2 to 10 with multiple sclerosis. The chain couples TRBV5-1 to TRBJ2-3; no firm D call. In nucleotides, the CDR3 is TGCGCCAGCAGCTTGGAGGAGTTTTCGGATACGCAGTATTTT. Amino acid sequence: CASSLEEFSDTQYF.